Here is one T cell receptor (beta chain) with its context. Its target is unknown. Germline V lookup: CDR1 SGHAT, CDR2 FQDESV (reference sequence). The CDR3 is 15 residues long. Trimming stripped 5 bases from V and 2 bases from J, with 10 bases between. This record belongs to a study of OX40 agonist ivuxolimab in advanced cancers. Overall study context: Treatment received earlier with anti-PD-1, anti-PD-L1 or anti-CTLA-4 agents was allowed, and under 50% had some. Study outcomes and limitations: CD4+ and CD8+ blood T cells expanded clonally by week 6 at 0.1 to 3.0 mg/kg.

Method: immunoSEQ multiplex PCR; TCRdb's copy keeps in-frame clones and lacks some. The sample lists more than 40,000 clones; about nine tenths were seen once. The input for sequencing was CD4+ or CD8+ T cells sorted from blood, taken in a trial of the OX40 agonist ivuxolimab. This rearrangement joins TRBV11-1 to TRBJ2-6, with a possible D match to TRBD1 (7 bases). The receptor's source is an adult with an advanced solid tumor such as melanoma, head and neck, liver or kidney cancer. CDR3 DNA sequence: TGTGCCAGCAGCCAGGGGGGAGCTGGGGCCAACGTCCTGACTTTC. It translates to CASSQGGAGANVLTF.